A single sample gave rise to the 24 T cell receptor beta chains below, sequenced in a study of T cells in Graves' hyperthyroidism and ophthalmopathy. Amplified TCR beta CDR3 regions derived from RNA transcripts. With the HTBI primer set, the TCR CDR3 went through a first round of RT-PCR. TCRdb fed the multiplex PCR reads into MiXCR, producing one record per CDR3 protein. The table lists 800,000 or so distinct CDR3 sequences, approximately 40% of them singletons. Sequencing used blood. All receptors come from a man aged 18 to 29 with Graves' hyperthyroidism.

As regards this clonotype: Since no conserved phenylalanine or tryptophan closes the CDR3, a read error is the likely cause. V gene TRBV20-1 combines with J gene TRBJ2-5; D possibly corresponds to TRBD2 (6 bases). Germline values: CDR1 DFQATT, CDR2 SNEGSKA (reference sequence). This CDR3 is built from 12 residues. V lost 0 bases and J 9 bases, leaving 11 bases between the germline ends. For the CDR3, the DNA is TGCAGTGCTAGAGAGGGCGGGGCGGCCCAGTACCTC. It translates to CSAREGGAAQYL.

This clonotype has ten or more counts. V is TRBV15 and J is TRBJ1-3; D not certain. The CDR3 runs 17 residues. The V end lost 4 bases, the J end lost 4 bases, and 20 bases lay between the germline ends. Germline V lookup: CDR1 LNHNV, CDR2 YYDKDF (reference sequence). CDR3 protein: CATSTSEGGGAGNTIYF. The CDR3 region has the DNA TGTGCCACCAGCACCTCTGAAGGTGGAGGCGCGGGAAACACCATATATTTT. Filled out from reference TRBV15 and TRBJ1-3, the complete variable domain reads DAMVIQNPRYQVTQFGKPVTLSCSQTLNHNVMYWYQQKSSQAPKLLFHYYDKDFNNEADTPDNFQSRRPNTSFCFLDIRSPGLGDTAMYLCATSTSEGGGAGNTIYFGEGSWLTVV.

This chain uses TRBV24-1 with TRBJ2-1, with 11 bases lining up with TRBD1. With 7 bases clipped from V and 9 bases from J, the junction kept 10 bases outside the gene matches. CDR1 and CDR2 (germline): KGHDR, SFDVKD. This CDR3 has 15 amino acids. The CDR3 region is CATSTGTGGVGEQFF. CDR3 DNA: TGTGCCACCAGCACCGGGACAGGGGGTGTTGGTGAGCAGTTCTTC.

The CDR3 is CASSFSQGMVGYTF. CDR3 bases: TGCGCCAGCAGCTTTTCACAGGGGATGGTTGGCTACACCTTC. The chain employs TRBV5-1 and TRBJ1-2; TRBD1 matches 7 bases. V lost 2 bases, J lost 7 bases, and 8 bases stayed unmatched. The CDR3 sequence is 14 residues long. The germline gives CDR1 SGHRS, CDR2 YFSETQ.

The rearrangement uses TRBV19 and TRBJ1-3; a weak D match, TRBD1 (6 bases). Trimming took 2 bases from V and 0 from J, leaving 8 bases between them. CDR1 and CDR2 (germline): LNHDA, SQIVND (reference sequence). This CDR3 has 15 amino acids. CDR3 nucleotides: TGTGCCAGTAGTATACTGGGGGCCTCTGGAAACACCATATATTTT. Translation gives CASSILGASGNTIYF.

The V call is TRBV7-2, the J call TRBJ1-3, with a possible D match to TRBD1 (5 bases). The CDR3 has 15 amino acids. V was clipped by 4 bases and J by 3 bases, with 13 bases between them. Germline values: CDR1 SGHTA, CDR2 FQGNSA. This CDR3 is CASSSGLGGGNTIYF. In DNA form, the CDR3 reads TGTGCCAGCAGCTCAGGCCTTGGGGGTGGAAACACCATATATTTT.

In the case of this clonotype: At one end, the junction sequence differs from germline, possibly due to a read error. This chain connects TRBV29-1 to TRBJ1-1; D is unclear. The CDR3 has 12 amino acids. The germline V gene encodes CDR1 SQVTM and CDR2 ANQGSEA. The chain's CDR3 is CSVESGNTEALF. CDR3 nucleotide sequence: TGCAGCGTTGAATCGGGGAACACTGAAGCTCTCTTT.

This clonotype was counted at least ten times. This rearrangement joins TRBV7-9 to TRBJ1-5; the D gene is possibly TRBD1 (5 bases). The ends were cut back, 5 bases at V and 4 bases at J, with 15 bases in the middle. The CDR3 has 15 residues. The germline V gene has CDR1 SEHNR and CDR2 FQNEAQ (reference sequence). Here the CDR3 DNA reads TGTGCCAGCAGCCTCGGGCAGGGCGCTAATCAGCCCCAGCATTTT. It specifies CASSLGQGANQPQHF. Full variable domain (outside the CDR3, taken from reference TRBV7-9 and TRBJ1-5): DTGVSQNPRHKITKRGQNVTFRCDPISEHNRLYWYRQTLGQGPEFLTYFQNEAQLEKSRLLSDRFSAERPKGSFSTLEIQRTEQGDSAMYLCASSLGQGANQPQHFGDGTRLSIL.

The chain uses TRBV5-1 and TRBJ1-6; no reliable D call. Germline lookup yields CDR1 SGHRS and CDR2 YFSETQ. Trimming stripped 1 base from V and 5 bases from J, with 10 bases between. This CDR3 has 15 residues. The CDR3 loop reads CASSLNGINNSPLHF. DNA for the CDR3: TGCGCCAGCAGCTTGAACGGGATAAATAATTCACCCCTCCACTTT.

This chain connects TRBV9 to TRBJ1-4; the D gene is possibly TRBD1 (5 bases). Trimming removed 0 bases from V and 7 bases from J, with 16 bases in between. The germline V gene encodes CDR1 SGDLS and CDR2 YYNGEE. The CDR3 totals 16 residues. CDR3 nucleotides: TGTGCCAGCAGCGTAGAGGCAGGGCCGCTCCCTGAAAAACTGTTTTTT. Residues: CASSVEAGPLPEKLFF.

This clonotype appeared a few times. The gene calls are TRBV4-2 and TRBJ2-6; 10 nucleotides agree with TRBD1. Losses at the gene ends were 2 bases for V and 0 bases for J; bases not matched to a gene: 4. This CDR3 has 18 amino acids. Germline V gives CDR1 LGHNA, CDR2 YNFKEQ. CDR3 residues: CASSQPGQGISGANVLTF. As DNA, the CDR3 is TGTGCCAGCAGCCAACCGGGACAGGGGATCTCTGGGGCCAACGTCCTGACTTTC.

To note about this clonotype: One end of the junction does not line up with germline, which may come from a read error. The V and J genes are TRBV10-3 and TRBJ1-2; 9 bases match TRBD1. The CDR3 runs to 15 residues. Germline values: CDR1 ENHRY, CDR2 SYGVKD. CDR3: CAVSEPPQGAKGYTF. DNA of the CDR3: TGTGCCGTCAGTGAGCCCCCACAGGGGGCGAAAGGCTACACCTTC.

This clonotype was observed a single time. The rearrangement uses TRBV14 and TRBJ2-7; 8 bases agree with TRBD1. V was pared by 6 bases and J by 3 bases, with 10 bases of the junction left unmatched. The CDR3 covers 15 residues. From germline, CDR1 is SGHDN and CDR2 FVKESK. The CDR3 here is CASRPTGQVIYEQYF. The CDR3 DNA is TGTGCCAGCAGACCAACGGGACAGGTTATCTACGAGCAGTACTTC.

This chain connects TRBV10-3 to TRBJ1-5, with 8 nucleotides matching TRBD1. The CDR3 consists of 15 residues. V lost 11 bases to trimming and J lost 0 bases; unmatched junction nucleotides: 9. Germline assignment: CDR1 ENHRY and CDR2 SYGVKD. Here the CDR3 DNA reads TGTGCCCCCGGGACAGGAGATTATAGCAATCAGCCCCAGCATTTT. Amino acids: CAPGTGDYSNQPQHF.

This clonotype has a handful of counts. The chain uses TRBV5-1 and TRBJ2-7; D is ambiguous. Per the germline V gene, CDR1 is SGHRS and CDR2 is YFSETQ. V was cut by 3 bases and J by 3 bases, with 10 bases left in between. This CDR3 contains 13 residues. The CDR3 sequence: CASSSSQGYEQYF. CDR3 sequence (DNA): TGCGCCAGCAGCTCCTCTCAAGGCTACGAGCAGTACTTC.

The genes are TRBV20-1 and TRBJ1-4, with 7 bases lining up with TRBD1. The CDR3 is 13 residues long. Germline lookup yields CDR1 DFQATT and CDR2 SNEGSKA (reference sequence). CDR3 nucleotides: TGCAGCTTAGTGGGACAGCTTAATGAAAAACTGTTTTTT. Translating it yields CSLVGQLNEKLFF.

There are many counts of this clonotype. The chain combines TRBV7-2 with TRBJ1-6; 7 bases fit TRBD1. After removal of 0 bases from V and 0 bases from J, the junction contained 5 bases not matched to a gene. The CDR3 has 18 residues. CDR1 is SGHTA, CDR2 FQGNSA, per germline. The DNA of the CDR3 is TGTGCCAGCAGCTTAGCGATGACAGGGAGCTCCTATAATTCACCCCTCCACTTT. It is translated as CASSLAMTGSSYNSPLHF.

In its sample, this clonotype was seen a few times. The chain carries TRBV7-8 and TRBJ2-1, with D perhaps matching TRBD2 (6 bases). The V end lost 5 bases, the J end lost 3 bases, and 20 bases lay between the germline ends. Germline loops: CDR1 SGHVS, CDR2 FQNEAQ. CDR3 length equals 17 residues. The CDR3 DNA reads as TGTGCCAGCAGCCTGTCTGGGGGGAGCCCCCTCTACAATGAGCAGTTCTTC. Translation gives CASSLSGGSPLYNEQFF.

This chain uses TRBV11-2 with TRBJ2-7; D is ambiguous. The CDR3 loop spans 16 amino acids. Deletions cut 0 bases from V and 2 bases from J, with 14 bases between. Germline V CDR1 and CDR2: SGHAT, FQNNGV. In DNA, the CDR3 is TGTGCCAGCAGCTTAGATCTAGGAACGTACACCTACGAGCAGTACTTC. It yields the protein CASSLDLGTYTYEQYF.

Many counts were recorded for this clonotype. The V and J genes are TRBV20-1 and TRBJ1-6, with 7 bases lining up with TRBD1. The trim removed 0 bases at V and 6 bases at J, leaving 5 bases unmatched. Per the germline V gene, CDR1 is DFQATT and CDR2 is SNEGSKA (reference sequence). The CDR3 length is 15 residues. CDR3 sequence reads: CSARDMGTANSPLHF. Here the CDR3 DNA reads TGCAGTGCTAGAGATATGGGGACAGCTAATTCACCCCTCCACTTT.

This clonotype was detected a few times. This chain connects TRBV7-2 to TRBJ2-7; D is perhaps TRBD1 (6 bases). Trimming left V 6 bases short and J 2 bases short, with 14 bases between. CDR1 and CDR2 (germline): SGHTA, FQGNSA. This CDR3 spans 14 amino acids. The CDR3 coding sequence is TGTGCCAGCAGGGACCCGGGACATACCTACGAGCAGTACTTC. Its translation: CASRDPGHTYEQYF.

This clonotype has only one observation. The V and J genes are TRBV29-1 and TRBJ2-5; D not resolved. V lost 8 bases and J lost 2, with 12 bases in between. The CDR3 has 12 residues. Germline CDR1 reads SQVTM; CDR2 reads ANQGSEA. The CDR3 sequence: CSYSGPQETQYF. CDR3 in DNA: TGCAGCTACTCCGGGCCTCAAGAGACCCAGTACTTC.

The rearrangement joins TRBV15 to TRBJ1-4; no clear D gene. Trimming took off 0 bases at V and 0 bases at J, with 5 bases between the two ends. Per the germline V gene, CDR1 is LNHNV and CDR2 is YYDKDF (reference sequence). The CDR3 sequence is 15 residues long. The CDR3 loop is CATSRDRSTNEKLFF. CDR3 coding DNA: TGTGCCACCAGCAGAGACAGGTCAACTAATGAAAAACTGTTTTTT.

J is TRBJ2-7 and V is TRBV29-1, with a weak D call TRBD1 (5 bases). From germline, CDR1 is SQVTM and CDR2 ANQGSEA. The CDR3 length is 12 residues. Trimming shortened V by 7 bases and J by 2 bases, and 12 bases separated the two germline ends. The DNA of the CDR3 is TGCAGCGCACAGGACATAACCTACGAGCAGTACTTC. Encoded protein: CSAQDITYEQYF.